These 8 T cell receptor beta chains were all obtained from the same sample, sequenced in a study of a mutant IDH1 vaccine in newly diagnosed glioma. What these receptors recognize is not known. Sequencing used immunoSEQ multiplex PCR; TCRdb keeps in-frame clones, though not all of them. The sample includes 70,000 to 100,000 clones, roughly 90% of them seen just once. Specified time point: week 5, during vaccination. It was 300 ug of mutant IDH1 20-mer peptide that made up each vaccine dose, given with topical imiquimod. This sample comprised PBMCs, obtained from a glioma patient whose treatment included an IDH1 peptide vaccine. These TCRs come from a woman in her 50s with glioma.

The chain uses TRBV4-1 and TRBJ1-1, with 7 bases lining up with TRBD1. With V trimmed by 2 bases and J by 3 bases, 9 bases remained unmatched. The CDR3 length is 16 residues. The germline gives CDR1 MGHRA, CDR2 YSYEKL. CDR3 in amino acids: CASSQPRGGVDTEAFF. Here the CDR3 DNA reads TGCGCCAGCAGCCAACCCAGGGGGGGGGTGGACACTGAAGCTTTCTTT.

V and J are TRBV19 and TRBJ2-5; 7 bases are shared with TRBD2. The closer fit of TRBJ2-7 to the DNA end suggests the J call may be wrong. This CDR3 is 13 amino acids long. Per the germline V gene, CDR1 is LNHDA and CDR2 is SQIVND (reference sequence). This CDR3 reads CASSIGLADEQYF. DNA for the CDR3: TGTGCCAGTAGTATCGGTCTAGCGGACGAGCAGTACTTC.

The chain employs TRBV15 and TRBJ1-4, with 7 bases fitting TRBD1. Losses at the gene ends were 0 bases for V and 8 bases for J; bases not matched to a gene: 3. The CDR3 spans 14 residues. Germline lookup yields CDR1 LNHNV and CDR2 YYDKDF (reference sequence). The CDR3 reads CATSREGRGEKLFF. CDR3 nucleotide sequence: TGTGCCACCAGCAGAGAGGGCAGGGGGGAAAAACTGTTTTTT.

The chain links TRBV2 to TRBJ1-3; possibly TRBD1 for D (6 bases). Germline V gene sequence: CDR1 SNHLY, CDR2 FYNNEI. V lost 9 bases, J lost 0 bases, and 12 bases lay in between. The CDR3 totals 14 residues. CDR3: CASWGLLSGNTIYF. CDR3 coding DNA: TGTGCCAGTTGGGGGCTTCTCTCTGGAAACACCATATATTTT. Drawing the rest from reference TRBV2 and TRBJ1-3, the complete variable domain is EPEVTQTPSHQVTQMGQEVILRCVPISNHLYFYWYRQILGQKVEFLVSFYNNEISEKSEIFDDQFSVERPDGSNFTLKIRSTKLEDSAMYFCASWGLLSGNTIYFGEGSWLTVV.

This sequence joins TRBV28 and TRBJ1-4; TRBD1 aligns across 10 bases. CDR1 and CDR2 (germline): MDHEN, SYDVKM. This CDR3 has 17 residues. V was pared by 5 bases and J by 4 bases, with 10 bases of the junction left unmatched. The CDR3 protein is CASSKSTGGVFNEKLFF. CDR3 nucleotides: TGTGCCAGCAGTAAATCGACAGGGGGCGTTTTTAATGAAAAACTGTTTTTT.

V is TRBV19 and J is TRBJ2-2; 7 bases map to TRBD1. The CDR3 length is 15 residues. The J segment lost 0 bases and the V segment lost 7 bases, leaving 5 bases of the junction unmatched. Germline loops: CDR1 LNHDA, CDR2 SQIVND (reference sequence). In DNA form, the CDR3 reads TGTGCCAGTACCTTGGACAGGACGAACACCGGGGAGCTGTTTTTT. It yields the protein CASTLDRTNTGELFF.

The gene calls are TRBV5-1 and TRBJ2-1; 11 nucleotides agree with TRBD2. Germline lookup yields CDR1 SGHRS and CDR2 YFSETQ. V was pared by 4 bases and J by 8 bases, with 8 bases of the junction left unmatched. The CDR3 loop spans 15 amino acids. The chain's CDR3 is CASSAGLAENYEQFF. The CDR3 nucleotides read TGCGCCAGCAGCGCGGGACTAGCGGAGAACTATGAGCAGTTCTTC.

The J gene is TRBJ2-7, the V gene TRBV7-8, with a possible D match to TRBD1 (6 bases). Germline V lookup: CDR1 SGHVS, CDR2 FQNEAQ. The CDR3 totals 14 residues. V dropped 5 bases and J dropped 6 bases, with 17 bases sitting between them. The CDR3 is CASSPHRVPLEQYF. The CDR3 DNA follows: TGTGCCAGCAGCCCCCACAGGGTGCCCCTCGAGCAGTACTTC.